The 9 T cell receptor beta chains below all came from one sample that was sequenced in a study of blood T cell repertoires in COVID-19. Assay: immunoSEQ multiplex PCR; the TCRdb copy retains only in-frame clones and omits some. The top ten hold less than 8% of the sample, which has about 210,000 clones, approximately 84% seen once. The sample taken for sequencing was peripheral blood. The receptors stem from a woman between 50 and 59 years old with active or convalescent COVID-19.

The genes are TRBV5-4 and TRBJ1-1, with 7 bases aligning to TRBD1. The germline CDR1 and CDR2 sequences are SGHNT and YYREEE (reference sequence). This CDR3 region has 19 residues. V lost 4 bases and J lost 0; bases outside the gene matches: 18. CDR3 nucleotide sequence: TGTGCCAGCAGCCCCCCCGCCCGTCGGGACAGCTATATGAACACTGAAGCTTTCTTT. This gives the protein CASSPPARRDSYMNTEAFF.

J is TRBJ2-7 and V is TRBV10-3; 9 nucleotides agree with TRBD1. V was clipped by 10 bases and J by 2 bases; unmatched bases: 9. The CDR3 consists of 14 residues. Germline V gives CDR1 ENHRY, CDR2 SYGVKD. The CDR3 protein is CASTTGQGTYEQYF. DNA of the CDR3: TGTGCCAGTACGACGGGACAGGGCACCTACGAGCAGTACTTC.

The chain links TRBV28 to TRBJ1-2; D is undetermined. V shed 6 bases and J shed 6 bases, with 11 bases lying between them. Germline V gene data show CDR1 as MDHEN and CDR2 as SYDVKM. The CDR3 loop spans 12 amino acids. As DNA, the CDR3 is TGTGCCAGCAGGGGAGGAGTGCATGGCTACACCTTC. Its protein product is CASRGGVHGYTF.

The chain has TRBV12-5 and TRBJ2-7; weak D call: TRBD1 (6 bases). This CDR3 comprises 13 residues. Per the germline V gene, CDR1 is LGHNT and CDR2 is FRNRAP. Trimming shortened V by 5 bases and J by 5 bases, and 13 bases separated the two germline ends. CDR3 bases: TGTGCTAGTGGTCCTCCAGGGGACCACGAGCAGTACTTC. It specifies CASGPPGDHEQYF.

The CDR3 region is CASSLGQGVDEQYF. CDR3 DNA sequence: TGCGCCAGCAGCTTGGGACAGGGGGTGGACGAGCAGTACTTC. The chain recombines TRBV5-1 with TRBJ2-7, with 9 bases lining up with TRBD1. From germline, CDR1 is SGHRS and CDR2 YFSETQ. V shed 0 bases and J 5 bases; nucleotides not matched to a gene: 3. This CDR3 comprises 14 residues.

This rearrangement joins TRBV24-1 to TRBJ2-1; 7 bases agree with TRBD2. CDR1 is KGHDR and CDR2 is SFDVKD in the germline V gene. There are 15 residues in the CDR3. J gave up 7 bases and V 5 bases, and 10 bases lay outside the gene matches. This CDR3 is CATSGPVAGVNEQFF. In DNA, the CDR3 is TGTGCCACCAGTGGACCGGTCGCGGGGGTTAATGAGCAGTTCTTC.

The CDR3 reads CASSTLEPAGAEAFF. DNA for the CDR3: TGTGCCAGCAGCACCCTGGAACCCGCGGGAGCTGAAGCTTTCTTT. The V and J genes are TRBV3-1 (or the pseudogene TRBV3-2) and TRBJ1-1; D unclear. The V end lost 5 bases, the J end lost 6 bases, and 19 bases lay between the germline ends. The CDR3 runs to 15 residues. Germline assignment: CDR1 LGHDT and CDR2 YNNKEL (reference sequence).

This clone was picked up a small number of times. The chain is built from TRBV5-4 and TRBJ2-3, with D uncertain. V lost 0 bases to trimming and J lost 6 bases, with 5 bases between them. The CDR3 covers 12 residues. The germline V gene encodes CDR1 SGHNT and CDR2 YYREEE (reference sequence). CDR3 bases: TGTGCCAGCAGCTTGGCCAGGGATACGCAGTATTTT. This translates into CASSLARDTQYF. Drawing the rest from reference TRBV5-4 and TRBJ2-3, the complete variable domain is ETGVTQSPTHLIKTRGQQVTLRCSSQSGHNTVSWYQQALGQGPQFIFQYYREEENGRGNFPPRFSGLQFPNYSSELNVNALELDDSALYLCASSLARDTQYFGPGTRLTVL.

The rearrangement joins TRBV2 to TRBJ1-5; D possibly corresponds to TRBD1 (5 bases). From germline, CDR1 is SNHLY and CDR2 FYNNEI. This CDR3 has 13 amino acids. V lost 5 bases to trimming and J lost 5 bases, with 10 bases between them. CDR3: CASSSDRYQPQHF. CDR3 nucleotide sequence: TGTGCCAGCAGTAGTGACAGATATCAGCCCCAGCATTTT.